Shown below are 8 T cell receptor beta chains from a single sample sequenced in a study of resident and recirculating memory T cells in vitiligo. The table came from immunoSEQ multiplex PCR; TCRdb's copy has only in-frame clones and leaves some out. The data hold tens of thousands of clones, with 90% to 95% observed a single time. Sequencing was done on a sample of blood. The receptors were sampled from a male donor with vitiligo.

This chain's CDR3 is CASRSDRARPFHNEQFF. CDR3 in DNA: TGTGCCAGCAGGAGCGACAGGGCTCGGCCCTTTCACAATGAGCAGTTCTTC. This chain uses TRBV2 with TRBJ2-1; 7 positions match TRBD1. The CDR3 runs to 17 residues. V lost 6 bases and J lost 5; bases outside the gene matches: 16. Germline assignment: CDR1 SNHLY and CDR2 FYNNEI.

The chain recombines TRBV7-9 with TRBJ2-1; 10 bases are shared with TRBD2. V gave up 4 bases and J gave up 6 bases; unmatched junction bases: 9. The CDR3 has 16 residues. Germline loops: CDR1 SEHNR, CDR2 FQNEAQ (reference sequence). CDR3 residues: CASSSWTSGGVNEQFF. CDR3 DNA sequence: TGTGCCAGCAGCTCTTGGACTAGCGGTGGAGTCAATGAGCAGTTCTTC.

DNA of the CDR3: TGTGCCAGCAGCTCTTCCTTCAGGGAAGGCGGCTACACCTTC. Translated, it gives CASSSSFREGGYTF. The rearrangement uses TRBV11-2 and TRBJ1-2; D is perhaps TRBD1 (5 bases). The V gene lost 4 bases and the J gene lost 8 bases, with 17 bases spanning the gap. CDR1 and CDR2 from the germline V gene are SGHAT and FQNNGV. There are 14 residues in the CDR3.

CDR3 DNA: TGTGCCAGCAGCGTAGAAGGCGGGACCATCACAGATACGCAGTATTTT. This translates into CASSVEGGTITDTQYF. The rearrangement joins TRBV9 to TRBJ2-3, with D maybe TRBD2 (6 bases). Germline loops: CDR1 SGDLS, CDR2 YYNGEE. V was cut by 0 bases and J by 2 bases, with 13 bases left in between. This CDR3 comprises 16 residues. Full variable domain (outside the CDR3, taken from reference TRBV9 and TRBJ2-3): DSGVTQTPKHLITATGQRVTLRCSPRSGDLSVYWYQQSLDQGLQFLIQYYNGEERAKGNILERFSAQQFPDLHSELNLSSLELGDSALYFCASSVEGGTITDTQYFGPGTRLTVL.

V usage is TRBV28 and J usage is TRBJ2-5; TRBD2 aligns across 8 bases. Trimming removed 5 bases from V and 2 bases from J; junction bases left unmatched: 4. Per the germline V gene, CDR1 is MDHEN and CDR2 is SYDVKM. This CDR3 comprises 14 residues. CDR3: CASSPGGAQETQYF. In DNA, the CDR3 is TGTGCCAGCAGTCCCGGGGGGGCTCAAGAGACCCAGTACTTC.

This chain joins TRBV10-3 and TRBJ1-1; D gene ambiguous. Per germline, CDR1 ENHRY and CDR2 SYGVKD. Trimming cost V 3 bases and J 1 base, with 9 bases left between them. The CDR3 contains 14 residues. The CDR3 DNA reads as TGTGCCATCAGTGATCCCCCGGGGAACACTGAAGCTTTCTTT. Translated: CAISDPPGNTEAFF.

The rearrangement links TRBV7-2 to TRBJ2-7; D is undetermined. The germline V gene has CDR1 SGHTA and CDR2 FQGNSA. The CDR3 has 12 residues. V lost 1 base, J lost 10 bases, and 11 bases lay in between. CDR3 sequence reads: CASSLVGYSQYF. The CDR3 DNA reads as TGTGCCAGCAGCTTAGTGGGCTATTCACAGTACTTC.

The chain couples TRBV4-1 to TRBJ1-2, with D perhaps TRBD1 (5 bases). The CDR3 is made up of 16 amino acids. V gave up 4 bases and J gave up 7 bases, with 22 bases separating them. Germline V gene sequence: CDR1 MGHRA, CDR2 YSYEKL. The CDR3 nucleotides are TGCGCCAGCAGCCCTGGTCAAACGGGAGGGGACTTTGGCTACACCTTC. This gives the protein CASSPGQTGGDFGYTF.